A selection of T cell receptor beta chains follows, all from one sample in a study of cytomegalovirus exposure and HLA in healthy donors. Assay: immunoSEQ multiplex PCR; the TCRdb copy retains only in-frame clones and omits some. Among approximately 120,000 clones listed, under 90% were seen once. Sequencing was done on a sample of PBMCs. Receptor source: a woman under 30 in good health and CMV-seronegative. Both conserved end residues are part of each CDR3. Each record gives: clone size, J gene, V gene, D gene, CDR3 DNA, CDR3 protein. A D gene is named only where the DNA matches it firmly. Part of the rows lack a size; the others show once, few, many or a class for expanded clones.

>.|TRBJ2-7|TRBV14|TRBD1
TGTGCCAGCAGCCAAGGGAGACAGGGTCGGCAGTACTTC
CASSQGRQGRQYF
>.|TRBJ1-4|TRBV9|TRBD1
TGTGCCAGCAGCCCAGGACAGGGGCCGTGGGGTGAAAAACTGTTTTTT
CASSPGQGPWGEKLFF
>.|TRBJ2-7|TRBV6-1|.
TGTGCCAGCAGAAACAGGGCTTCCTACGAGCAGTACTTC
CASRNRASYEQYF
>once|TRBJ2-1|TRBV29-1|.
TGCAGCGTTGAATCGGGTTGGGAGCAGTTCTTC
CSVESGWEQFF
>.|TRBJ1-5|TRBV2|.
TGTGCCAGCAGATCCGGGGGGGGGAATCAGCCCCAGCATTTT
CASRSGGGNQPQHF
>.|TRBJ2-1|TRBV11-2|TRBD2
TGTGCCAGCAGCCCGGCCGGGACTAGCGGGCACAATGAGCAGTTCTTC
CASSPAGTSGHNEQFF
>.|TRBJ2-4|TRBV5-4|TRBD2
TGTGCCAGCAGCCTGACTAGCGGGATATCGAACATTCAGTACTTC
CASSLTSGISNIQYF
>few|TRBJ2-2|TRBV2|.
TGTGCCAGCAGTGATGTGCCAGGGGACGGGGAGCTGTTTTTT
CASSDVPGDGELFF
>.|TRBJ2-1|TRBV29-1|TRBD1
TGCAGCGTGCCCGGGACAGGGGAGGATGTCTTC
CSVPGTGEDVF
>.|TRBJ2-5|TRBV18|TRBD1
TGTGCCAGCTCACCACCGACAGGGGAAGAGACCCAGTACTTC
CASSPPTGEETQYF